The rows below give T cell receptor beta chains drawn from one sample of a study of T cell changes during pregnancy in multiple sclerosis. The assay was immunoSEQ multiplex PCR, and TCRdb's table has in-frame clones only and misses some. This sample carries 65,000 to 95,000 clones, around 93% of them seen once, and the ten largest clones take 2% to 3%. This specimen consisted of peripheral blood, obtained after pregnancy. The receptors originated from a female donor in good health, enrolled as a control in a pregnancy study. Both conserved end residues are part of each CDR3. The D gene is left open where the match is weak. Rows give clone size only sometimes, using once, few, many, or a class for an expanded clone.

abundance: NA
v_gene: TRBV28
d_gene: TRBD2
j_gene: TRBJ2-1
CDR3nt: TGTGCCAGCACCCCTGCTAGCGGGGGGGCGTCCTACAATGAGCAGTTCTTC
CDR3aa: CASTPASGGASYNEQFF

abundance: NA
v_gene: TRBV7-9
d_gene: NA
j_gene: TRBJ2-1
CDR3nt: TGTGCCAGCAGCCTCCATAGCGGAAATGAGCAGTTCTTC
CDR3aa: CASSLHSGNEQFF

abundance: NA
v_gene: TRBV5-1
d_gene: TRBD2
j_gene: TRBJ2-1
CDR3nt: TGCGCCAGCAGTTACGGACTAGCGGCCTACAATGAGCAGTTCTTC
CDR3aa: CASSYGLAAYNEQFF

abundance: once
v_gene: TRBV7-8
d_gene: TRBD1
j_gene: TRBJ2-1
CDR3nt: TGTGCCAGCAGCTGGGACAGCTCGATGGGTGAGCAGTTCTTC
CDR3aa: CASSWDSSMGEQFF

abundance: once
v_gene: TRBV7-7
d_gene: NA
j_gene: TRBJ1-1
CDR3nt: TGTGCTAGCAGCCCATGGAGTATGAACACTGAAGCTTTCTTT
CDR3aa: CASSPWSMNTEAFF

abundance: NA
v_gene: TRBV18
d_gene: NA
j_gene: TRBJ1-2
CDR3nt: TGTGCCAGCTCACCACCGGTCCGGAGCTATGGCTACACCTTC
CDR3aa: CASSPPVRSYGYTF

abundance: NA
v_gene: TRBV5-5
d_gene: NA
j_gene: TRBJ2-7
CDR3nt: TGTGCCAGCAGCTTGAGTGTACAGGGAGCCTACGAGCAGTACTTC
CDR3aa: CASSLSVQGAYEQYF

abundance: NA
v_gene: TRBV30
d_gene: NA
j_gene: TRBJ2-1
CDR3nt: TGTGCCTGGAGTAAGATAGTTGAGCAGTTCTTC
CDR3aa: CAWSKIVEQFF

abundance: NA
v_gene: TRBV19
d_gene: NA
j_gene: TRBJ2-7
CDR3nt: TGTGCCAGTAGTTTAAACAGGGTTGGGGACGAGCAGTACTTC
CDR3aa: CASSLNRVGDEQYF

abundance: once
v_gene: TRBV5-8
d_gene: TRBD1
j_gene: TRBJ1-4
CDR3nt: TGTGCCAGCAGCCGCGGGAACCGGACAGGAGAAAAACTGTTTTTT
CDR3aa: CASSRGNRTGEKLFF

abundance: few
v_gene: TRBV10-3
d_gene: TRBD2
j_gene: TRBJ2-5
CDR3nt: TGTGCCATCAAACGAGCGGGAGGTCCTTTTGAGACCCAGTACTTC
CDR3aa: CAIKRAGGPFETQYF

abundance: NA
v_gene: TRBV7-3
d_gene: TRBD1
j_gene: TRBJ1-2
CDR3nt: TGTGCCAGCAGCTTAAAAGGGACAGGGGCGAACTATGGCTACACCTTC
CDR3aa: CASSLKGTGANYGYTF

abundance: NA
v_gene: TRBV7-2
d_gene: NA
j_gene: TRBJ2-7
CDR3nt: TGTGCCAGCAGCTTAGATGGTTGGAGCGGGCAGGGCTACGAGCAGTACTTC
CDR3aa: CASSLDGWSGQGYEQYF

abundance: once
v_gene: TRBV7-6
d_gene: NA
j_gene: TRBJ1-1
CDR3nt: TGTGCCAGCAGCTTACCTGGTTTGGAGGGGCCCAACACTGAAGCTTTCTTT
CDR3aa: CASSLPGLEGPNTEAFF

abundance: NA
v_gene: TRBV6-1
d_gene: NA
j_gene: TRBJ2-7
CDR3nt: TGTGCCAGCACCAACCCGACAGCGTACGAGCAGTACTTC
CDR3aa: CASTNPTAYEQYF

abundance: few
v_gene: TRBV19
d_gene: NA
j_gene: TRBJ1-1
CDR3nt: TGTGCCAGTGCCCGTTCGGGTCGACTGAACACTGAAGCTTTCTTT
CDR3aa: CASARSGRLNTEAFF

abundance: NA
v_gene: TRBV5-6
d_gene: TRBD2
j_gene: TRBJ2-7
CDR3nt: TGTGCCAGCAGCCAAAGCGGGGGAGGATCCTACGAGCAGTACTTC
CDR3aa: CASSQSGGGSYEQYF

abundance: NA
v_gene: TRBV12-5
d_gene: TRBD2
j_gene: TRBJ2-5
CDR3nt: TGTGCTAGTGGGGCGGGGGGTGAGACCCAGTACTTC
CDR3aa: CASGAGGETQYF

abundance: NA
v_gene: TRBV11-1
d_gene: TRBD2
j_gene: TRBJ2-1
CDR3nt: TGTGCCAGCAGCCCGGGACTAGCGGAGCCGACCGATGAGCAGTTCTTC
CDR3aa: CASSPGLAEPTDEQFF

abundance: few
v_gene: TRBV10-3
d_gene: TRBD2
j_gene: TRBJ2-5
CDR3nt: TGTGCCGCGTCGAGGGAGGGCTGGGAGACCCAGTACTTC
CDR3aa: CAASREGWETQYF

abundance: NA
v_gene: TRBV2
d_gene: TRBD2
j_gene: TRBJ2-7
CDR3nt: TGTGCGGGAGCGGGGCGTAACTACGAGCAGTACTTC
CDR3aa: CAGAGRNYEQYF

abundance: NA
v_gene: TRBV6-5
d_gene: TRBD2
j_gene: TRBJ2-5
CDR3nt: TGTGCCAGCAGTTACTCTTTAACTAGCGGGGGAGAGACCCAGTACTTC
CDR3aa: CASSYSLTSGGETQYF

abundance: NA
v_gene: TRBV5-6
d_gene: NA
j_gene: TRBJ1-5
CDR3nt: TGTGCCAGCAGCCAATCAGGGTATGAGGTCCTCCGCAATCAGCCCCAGCATTTT
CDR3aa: CASSQSGYEVLRNQPQHF

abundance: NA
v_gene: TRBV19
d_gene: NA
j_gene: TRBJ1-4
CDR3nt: TGTGCCAGTAGTATAGTGGCAGGGAATGAAAAACTGTTTTTT
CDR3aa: CASSIVAGNEKLFF

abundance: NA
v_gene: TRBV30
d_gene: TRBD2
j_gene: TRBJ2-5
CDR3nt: TGTGCCTGGAGTGTACTATGGGGGACTAGCGGGGGTACACAAGAGACCCAGTACTTC
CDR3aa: CAWSVLWGTSGGTQETQYF

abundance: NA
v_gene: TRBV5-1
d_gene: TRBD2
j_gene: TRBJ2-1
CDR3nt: TGCGCCAGCAGCCCTAGGACTAGCGGGGGCGATGAGCAGTTCTTC
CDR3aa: CASSPRTSGGDEQFF

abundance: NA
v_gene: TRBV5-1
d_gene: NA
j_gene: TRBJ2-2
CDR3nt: TGCGCCAGCAGCTCCACCAGTAACACCGGGGAGCTGTTTTTT
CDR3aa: CASSSTSNTGELFF

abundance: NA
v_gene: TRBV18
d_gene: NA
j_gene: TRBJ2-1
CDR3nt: TGTGCCAGCTCAACGGTATTCGGAGACAATGAGCAGTTCTTC
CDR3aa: CASSTVFGDNEQFF

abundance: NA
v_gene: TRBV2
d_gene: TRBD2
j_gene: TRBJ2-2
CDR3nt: TGTGCCAGCAGACACGGCTTTGGGGCGGGAGCGAACACCGGGGAGCTGTTTTTT
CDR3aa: CASRHGFGAGANTGELFF

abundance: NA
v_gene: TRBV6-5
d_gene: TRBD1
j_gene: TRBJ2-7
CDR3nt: TGTGCCAGCAGTTACTGGACAGGGCCCTACGAGCAGTACTTC
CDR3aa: CASSYWTGPYEQYF

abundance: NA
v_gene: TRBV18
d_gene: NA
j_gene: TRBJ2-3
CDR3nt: TGTGCCAGCTCACCAGACAGTACAGATACGCAGTATTTT
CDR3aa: CASSPDSTDTQYF

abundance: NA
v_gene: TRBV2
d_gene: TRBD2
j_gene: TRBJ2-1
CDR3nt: TGTGCCAGCAGTGTTAGTCTAGCGGGAGGGAGCTCCTACAATGAGCAGTTCTTC
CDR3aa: CASSVSLAGGSSYNEQFF

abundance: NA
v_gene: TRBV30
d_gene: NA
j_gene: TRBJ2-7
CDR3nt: TGTGCCTGGACAAAATCAGGGTACGGCGAGCAGTACTTC
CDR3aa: CAWTKSGYGEQYF

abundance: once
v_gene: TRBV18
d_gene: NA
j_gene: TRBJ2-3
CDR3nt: TGTGCCAGCTCACCTGGCGATACGCAGTATTTT
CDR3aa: CASSPGDTQYF

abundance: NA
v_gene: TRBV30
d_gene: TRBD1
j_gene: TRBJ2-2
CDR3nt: TGTGCCTGGATCCCGACAGGGGCGTACACCGGGGAGCTGTTTTTT
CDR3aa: CAWIPTGAYTGELFF

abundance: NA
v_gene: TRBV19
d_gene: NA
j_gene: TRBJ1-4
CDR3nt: TGTGCCAGTACCCCCGGGACACTCGGGGCCGAAAAACTGTTTTTT
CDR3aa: CASTPGTLGAEKLFF

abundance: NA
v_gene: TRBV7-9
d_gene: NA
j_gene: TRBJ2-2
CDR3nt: TGTGCCAGCAGCTTAGGGGCAGTCCGGTCCGGGGAGCTGTTTTTT
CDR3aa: CASSLGAVRSGELFF

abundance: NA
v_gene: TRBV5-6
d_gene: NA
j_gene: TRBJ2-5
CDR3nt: TGTGCCAGCAGCCCCGCCGGGGGAGTGGAGACCCAGTACTTC
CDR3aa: CASSPAGGVETQYF

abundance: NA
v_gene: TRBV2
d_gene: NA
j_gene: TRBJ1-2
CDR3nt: TGTGCCAGCAGCAGGGATGGCTACACCTTC
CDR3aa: CASSRDGYTF

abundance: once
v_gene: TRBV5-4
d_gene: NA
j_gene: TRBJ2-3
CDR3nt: TGTGCCAGCAGCTTATACTCCACAGATACGCAGTATTTT
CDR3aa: CASSLYSTDTQYF

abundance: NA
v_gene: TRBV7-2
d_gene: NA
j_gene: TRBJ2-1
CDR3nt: TGTGCCAGCAGCTTAGGGGCGGGGTTCTTC
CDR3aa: CASSLGAGFF

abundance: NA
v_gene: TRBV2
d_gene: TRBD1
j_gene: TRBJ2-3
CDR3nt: TGTGCCAGCAGAAGACAGGGGGGGACAGATACGCAGTATTTT
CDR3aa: CASRRQGGTDTQYF

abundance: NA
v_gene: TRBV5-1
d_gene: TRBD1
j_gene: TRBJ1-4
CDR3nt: TGCGCCAGCAGCTTGAGAGGGACAGGGGGTAATGAAAAACTGTTTTTT
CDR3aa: CASSLRGTGGNEKLFF

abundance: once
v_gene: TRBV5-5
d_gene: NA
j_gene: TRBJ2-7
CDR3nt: TGTGCCAGCAGCTTGGCGGGATTCTACGAGCAGTACTTC
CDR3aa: CASSLAGFYEQYF

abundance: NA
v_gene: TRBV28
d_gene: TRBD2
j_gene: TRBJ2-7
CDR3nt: TGTGCCAGCAGCCCTCCTCTAGGAGCGGGAGGGGTGGGCGAGCAGTACTTC
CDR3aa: CASSPPLGAGGVGEQYF

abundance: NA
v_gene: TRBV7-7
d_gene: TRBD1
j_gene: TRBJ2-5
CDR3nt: TGTGCTAGCAGCGCGGGGACAGGGGCTGAGACCCAGTACTTC
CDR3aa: CASSAGTGAETQYF